This passage covers 7 T cell receptor beta chains from one sample sequenced in a study of blood T cells in healthy people across ages. Through a sample-barcoded 5' primer and a J-beta primer mix, a second PCR was run for roughly 6 to 12 cycles. TCRdb reprocessed the 5' RACE reads with MiXCR, giving one entry per CDR3 protein. This sample has fewer than 2 million distinct CDR3 sequences, with about two fifths found just once. Sequencing was done on a sample of blood. The source of these receptors is a human donor in good health.

The chain is built from TRBV7-2 and TRBJ1-2; no clear D gene. V lost 5 bases, J lost 7 bases, and 11 bases lay in between. This CDR3 has 12 amino acids. CDR1 and CDR2 from the germline V gene are SGHTA and FQGNSA. This CDR3 is CASSPSESGYTF. CDR3 nucleotides: TGTGCCAGCAGCCCGAGTGAGAGTGGCTACACCTTC.

On this clonotype itself: The junction departs from germline at one end; a sequencing error may be responsible. This chain uses TRBV4-2 with TRBJ1-2; D uncertain. Germline V gene data show CDR1 as LGHNA and CDR2 as YNFKEQ. CDR3 length: 13 residues. This CDR3 reads CASSQVTFYGYTF. As DNA, the CDR3 is TGTGCCAGTAGCCAAGTGACCTTCTATGGCTACACCTTC.

V is TRBV10-3 and J is TRBJ2-3; D is possibly TRBD1 (7 bases). Trimming removed 10 bases at V and 2 bases at J, with 13 bases between. The germline V gene has CDR1 ENHRY and CDR2 SYGVKD. The CDR3 runs to 13 residues. The CDR3 coding sequence is TGTGCCAGCGGCGGGACAGACACAGATACGCAGTATTTT. Protein product: CASGGTDTDTQYF.

The CDR3 here is CSGAGAAYEQYF. CDR3 sequence (DNA): TGCAGTGGAGCGGGGGCCGCCTACGAGCAGTACTTC. The chain recombines TRBV20-1 with TRBJ2-5, with 8 nucleotides matching TRBD2. The DNA end favors TRBJ2-7, so the J call may be wrong. The CDR3 consists of 12 residues. Germline CDR1 and CDR2: DFQATT and SNEGSKA (reference sequence).

The V gene is TRBV5-6, the J gene TRBJ1-1; D is uncertain. The CDR3 covers 15 residues. Trimming removed 0 bases from V and 0 bases from J, with 9 bases in between. The germline gives CDR1 SGHDT, CDR2 YYEEEE. CDR3 in amino acids: CASSLERDLNTEAFF. In DNA form, the CDR3 reads TGTGCCAGCAGCTTGGAACGGGATTTGAACACTGAAGCTTTCTTT.

CDR3 residues: CSIAGADYGYTF. CDR3 nucleotide sequence: TGCAGCATTGCAGGGGCGGACTATGGCTACACCTTC. J is TRBJ1-2 and V is TRBV29-1; the D gene is possibly TRBD1 (6 bases). CDR1 is SQVTM, CDR2 ANQGSEA, per germline. Trimming removed 8 bases at V and 3 bases at J, with 13 bases between. The CDR3 is 12 amino acids.

This clonotype has more than one count but fewer than ten. The chain has TRBV7-6 and TRBJ2-7; D is uncertain. The CDR3 covers 12 residues. The germline V gene has CDR1 SGHVS and CDR2 FNYEAQ. With 4 bases removed from V and 7 bases from J, the gap between germline ends came to 11 bases. The CDR3, as DNA: TGTGCCAGCAGCTCTTTAGGGTTGGAGCAGTACTTC. Its translation is CASSSLGLEQYF.